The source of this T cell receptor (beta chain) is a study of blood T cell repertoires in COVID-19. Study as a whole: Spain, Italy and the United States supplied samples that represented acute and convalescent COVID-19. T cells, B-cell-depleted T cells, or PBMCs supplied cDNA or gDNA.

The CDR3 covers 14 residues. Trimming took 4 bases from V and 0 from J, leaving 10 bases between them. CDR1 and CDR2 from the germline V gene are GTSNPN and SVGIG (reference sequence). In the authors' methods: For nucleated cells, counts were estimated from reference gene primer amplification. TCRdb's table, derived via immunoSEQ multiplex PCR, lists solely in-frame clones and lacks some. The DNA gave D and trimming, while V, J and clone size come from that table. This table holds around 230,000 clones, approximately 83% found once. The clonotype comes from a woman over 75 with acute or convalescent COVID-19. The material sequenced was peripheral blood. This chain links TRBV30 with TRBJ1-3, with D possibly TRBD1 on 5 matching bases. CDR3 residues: CAWKRTNSGNTIYF. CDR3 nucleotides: TGTGCCTGGAAGAGGACAAACTCTGGAAACACCATATATTTT.